These 24 T cell receptor beta chains came from one sample sequenced in a study of regulatory T cells in long-lasting Graves disease. Construction of TCR beta libraries relied on iRepertoire HTBI primers and on Arm-PCR targeting CDR3 regions. TCRdb passed the multiplex PCR reads through MiXCR, listing each CDR3 protein once. The sample includes roughly 380,000 distinct CDR3 sequences, over 15% seen only once; the top ten take approximately 30%. Regarding time point: newly diagnosed GD, antithyroid drugs for less than 3 months. RNA extracted from PBMCs served as the sequencing template. The same specimen was also included in a second study, on T cells in Graves' hyperthyroidism and ophthalmopathy.

The sample consisted of peripheral blood mononuclear cells (PBMCs), taken at new diagnosis, from a patient treated with antithyroid drugs. These receptors were taken from a man in his forties with Graves disease.

The chain combines TRBV7-9 with TRBJ2-3, with no clear D. This CDR3 spans 17 amino acids. V lost 2 bases, J lost 1 base, and 16 bases lay in between. Germline V gene data show CDR1 as SEHNR and CDR2 as FQNEAQ (reference sequence). The CDR3 DNA sequence: TGTGCCAGCAGCTTACCCCTATCCACCGAGGGCACAGATACGCAGTATTTT. Protein: CASSLPLSTEGTDTQYF.

The rearrangement uses TRBV18 and TRBJ2-5, with D tentatively TRBD2 (6 bases). The CDR3 consists of 15 residues. Between the trimmed V and J ends, which lost 0 bases and 3 bases, there was a span of 11 bases. Germline V lookup: CDR1 KGHSH, CDR2 LQKENI. As DNA, the CDR3 is TGTGCCAGCTCACCACCGGGACTTCTAAAAGAGACCCAGTACTTC. This codes for CASSPPGLLKETQYF.

This clonotype was found many times. The J gene is TRBJ2-7, the V gene TRBV4-2; 7 bases are shared with TRBD1. The CDR3 is made up of 14 amino acids. Germline V CDR1 and CDR2: LGHNA, YNFKEQ. V was clipped by 1 base and J by 4 bases; unmatched bases: 4. The CDR3 DNA reads TGTGCCAGCAGCCAAGGAAACAGGGGTTACGAGCAGTACTTC. Translation: CASSQGNRGYEQYF.

This clonotype was detected ten times or more. The chain links TRBV6-1 to TRBJ2-1, with D tentatively TRBD2 (6 bases). The CDR3 is 16 residues long. V was cut by 4 bases and J by 2 bases, with 15 bases left in between. Germline V gene sequence: CDR1 MNHNS, CDR2 SASEGT. For the CDR3, the DNA is TGTGCCAGCAGTGGCCTGGGGGGTCTAGCCTACAATGAGCAGTTCTTC. Translated, it gives CASSGLGGLAYNEQFF.

At least ten counts were recorded for this clonotype. The rearrangement links TRBV2 to TRBJ1-5; D gene ambiguous. V was trimmed by 2 bases and J by 7 bases, leaving 9 bases between them. CDR1 and CDR2 from the germline V gene are SNHLY and FYNNEI. The CDR3 sequence is 13 residues long. The CDR3, as DNA: TGTGCCAGCAGTGAACGCCTTGGGCAGCCCCAGCATTTT. Amino acids: CASSERLGQPQHF.

This clonotype was counted at least ten times. The chain uses TRBV20-1 and TRBJ1-5, with 7 bases matching TRBD1. The CDR3 sequence is 14 residues long. The germline V gene encodes CDR1 DFQATT and CDR2 SNEGSKA (reference sequence). J was trimmed by 9 bases and V by 1 base; bases with no gene match: 9. The CDR3 bases are TGCAGTGCTAGAGTTACACAGGGGCATGGGCCCCAGCATTTT. It encodes CSARVTQGHGPQHF.

This clonotype came up a few times. This likely came from a read error, as a far larger clone is one base away. The V and J genes are TRBV6-2 or TRBV6-3 and TRBJ2-7; 10 bases agree with TRBD1. CDR3 length: 14 residues. Germline lookup yields CDR1 MNHEY and CDR2 SVGEGT. CDR3 region: CTSRTWTGGYEQYF. CDR3 coding DNA: TGTACCAGCAGGACTTGGACAGGGGGCTACGAGCAGTACTTC.

There are a few counts of this clonotype. Here the CDR3 reads CASSSANSPLHF. CDR3 coding DNA: TGTGCCAGCAGTTCGGCTAATTCACCCCTCCACTTT. J is TRBJ1-6 and V is TRBV28; D is unresolved. This CDR3 comprises 12 residues. Germline V gene lookup returns CDR1 MDHEN and CDR2 SYDVKM. With 4 bases removed from V and 6 bases from J, the gap between germline ends came to 4 bases.

This clonotype has only a few counts. Just one base apart from a much larger clone, this may be a read error. This sequence joins TRBV7-2 and TRBJ2-1; possible D gene TRBD1, 5 bases. The length of the CDR3 is 16 residues. Germline assignment: CDR1 SGHTA and CDR2 FQGNSA. This chain's CDR3 is CANPPGRAGPHNGQFF. The CDR3 DNA follows: TGTGCCAATCCCCCCGGCAGGGCAGGGCCCCACAATGGGCAGTTCTTC.

This clonotype occurred many times. This chain links TRBV29-1 with TRBJ2-1, with TRBD2 identical over 10 bases. The V segment lost 4 bases and the J segment 4 bases; nucleotides outside the gene matches: 4. This CDR3 comprises 14 residues. From germline, CDR1 is SQVTM and CDR2 ANQGSEA. CDR3 sequence (DNA): TGCAGCGTTGGGGCTAGCGGGGGTTACAATGAGCAGTTCTTC. Its translation is CSVGASGGYNEQFF.

To note about this clonotype: Just one base apart from a much larger clone, this may be a read error. The chain uses TRBV9 and TRBJ2-7; weak D call: TRBD1 (6 bases). With 5 bases removed from V and 8 bases from J, the gap between germline ends came to 17 bases. The length of the CDR3 is 13 residues. Germline CDR1 reads SGDLS; CDR2 reads YYNGEE. CDR3 sequence: CASSLQGQWKQYF. The CDR3 coding sequence is TGTGCCAGCAGTTTGCAGGGACAATGGAAGCAGTACTTC.

This clonotype turned up a few times. V gene TRBV25-1 combines with J gene TRBJ2-3, with 8 bases aligning to TRBD1. The V gene's germline CDR1 is MGHDK and CDR2 SYGVNS. Trimming at V came to 3 bases and at J to 0 bases, leaving 5 bases not matched to a gene. The CDR3 extends over 16 amino acids. CDR3 in amino acids: CASSDPTGASTDTQYF. The CDR3 region has the DNA TGTGCCAGCAGTGACCCGACAGGGGCCAGCACAGATACGCAGTATTTT.

The chain links TRBV7-2 to TRBJ2-5; TRBD1 matches at 7 bases. Germline V gene sequence: CDR1 SGHTA, CDR2 FQGNSA. V gave up 3 bases and J gave up 0 bases; unmatched junction bases: 1. The CDR3 is 14 residues long. The chain's CDR3 is CASSFRGYQETQYF. CDR3 DNA: TGTGCCAGCAGCTTCAGGGGGTACCAAGAGACCCAGTACTTC. Full variable domain (outside the CDR3, taken from reference TRBV7-2 and TRBJ2-5): GAGVSQSPSNKVTEKGKDVELRCDPISGHTALYWYRQSLGQGLEFLIYFQGNSAPDKSGLPSDRFSAERTGGSVSTLTIQRTQQEDSAVYLCASSFRGYQETQYFGPGTRLLVL.

The table lists this clonotype with a few counts. The rearrangement links TRBV14 to TRBJ2-7; 7 positions match TRBD1. CDR1 and CDR2 from the germline V gene are SGHDN and FVKESK. This CDR3 contains 15 residues. V gave up 1 base and J gave up 3 bases; unmatched junction bases: 6. The CDR3: CASSQGGTVVYEQYF. The CDR3 DNA follows: TGTGCCAGCAGCCAAGGGGGGACAGTGGTCTACGAGCAGTACTTC. The complete variable domain, with remaining parts taken from reference TRBV14 and TRBJ2-7, reads EAGVTQFPSHSVIEKGQTVTLRCDPISGHDNLYWYRRVMGKEIKFLLHFVKESKQDESGMPNNRFLAERTGGTYSTLKVQPAELEDSGVYFCASSQGGTVVYEQYFGPGTRLTVT.

This clonotype was detected many times. The chain combines TRBV5-1 with TRBJ2-5; a possible D gene is TRBD1 (5 bases). Per germline, CDR1 SGHRS and CDR2 YFSETQ. The CDR3 has 15 residues. Trimming left V 4 bases short and J 3 bases short, with 16 bases between. CDR3 in amino acids: CASSVSGIREETQYF. The CDR3 DNA reads as TGCGCCAGCAGCGTGTCAGGGATCAGGGAAGAGACCCAGTACTTC.

Ten or more counts support this clonotype. The chain employs TRBV3-1 and TRBJ2-4; 9 bases agree with TRBD1. There are 17 residues in the CDR3. The V segment lost 4 bases and the J segment 1 base; nucleotides outside the gene matches: 8. Germline CDR1 reads LGHDT; CDR2 reads YNNKEL (reference sequence). In DNA form, the CDR3 reads TGTGCCAGCAGCCCAAACAGGGGGCATACGGCCAAAAACATTCAGTACTTC. Amino acid sequence: CASSPNRGHTAKNIQYF.

This clonotype was found many times. J is TRBJ1-1 and V is TRBV10-3; maybe TRBD1 (5 bases). V dropped 5 bases and J dropped 7 bases, with 14 bases sitting between them. CDR1 is ENHRY, CDR2 SYGVKD, per germline. CDR3 length: 13 residues. The CDR3 sequence: CAISPRTFNEAFF. In nucleotides, the CDR3 is TGTGCCATCAGTCCACGGACATTTAATGAAGCTTTCTTT.

Concerning this clonotype itself: Just one base apart from a much larger clone, this may be a read error. In this CDR3 the conserved last residue, phenylalanine or tryptophan, is missing, so a read error is likely. The chain is built from TRBV20-1 and TRBJ1-5, with D tentatively TRBD1 (6 bases). CDR1 is DFQATT, CDR2 SNEGSKA, per germline (reference sequence). V was cut by 5 bases and J by 3 bases, with 11 bases left in between. CDR3 length equals 13 residues. CDR3 nucleotide sequence: TGCAGTGCTCGAGGGGGTAACAATCAGCCCCAGCATCTT. Amino acid sequence: CSARGGNNQPQHL.

This clonotype was counted a few times. The chain links TRBV6-1 to TRBJ1-2; D is unclear. CDR3 length: 14 residues. With 1 base removed from V and 8 bases from J, the gap between germline ends came to 14 bases. CDR1 is MNHNS and CDR2 is SASEGT in the germline V gene. The CDR3 DNA follows: TGTGCCAGCAGTGAAGGGGTCTCACCGAGGGGCTACACCTTC. Its translation: CASSEGVSPRGYTF.

To note about this clonotype: A far larger clone is one nucleotide away, so this likely arose from a read error. The chain recombines TRBV6-2 or TRBV6-3 with TRBJ2-3, with 8 nucleotides matching TRBD2. Trimming at V came to 5 bases and at J to 3 bases, leaving 7 bases not matched to a gene. CDR1 is MNHEY, CDR2 SVGEGT, per germline. The CDR3 is made up of 15 amino acids. The chain's CDR3 is CASSGLGGGTDTQYF. The CDR3, as DNA: TGTGCCAGCAGTGGTCTCGGCGGGGGGACAGATACGCAGTATTTT.

This clonotype was seen more than once but under ten times. V and J are TRBV27 and TRBJ2-7; 7 nucleotides line up with TRBD1. Trimming took 2 bases from V and 3 from J; bases not matched to a gene: 7. The germline gives CDR1 MNHEY, CDR2 SMNVEV (reference sequence). This CDR3 spans 15 amino acids. The chain's CDR3 is CASSLRGGVGYEQYF. Written as DNA, the CDR3 is TGTGCCAGCAGTTTAAGAGGGGGCGTGGGCTACGAGCAGTACTTC.

This clonotype was counted many times. The chain links TRBV30 to TRBJ2-7; D is unclear. The CDR3 has 11 amino acids. Germline CDR1 is GTSNPN and CDR2 is SVGIG (reference sequence). V lost 2 bases, J lost 2 bases, and 4 bases lay in between. The CDR3 nucleotides are TGTGCCTGGAGTAATACCTACGAGCAGTACTTC. This codes for CAWSNTYEQYF. Looking up the rest from reference TRBV30 and TRBJ2-7 gives the full variable domain: SQTIHQWPATLVQPVGSPLSLECTVEGTSNPNLYWYRQAAGRGLQLLFYSVGIGQISSEVPQNLSASRPQDRQFILSSKKLLLSDSGFYLCAWSNTYEQYFGPGTRLTVT.

The sample holds a few counts of this clonotype. The genes are TRBV5-1 and TRBJ1-2; D unresolved. Germline CDR1 reads SGHRS; CDR2 reads YFSETQ. This CDR3 comprises 16 residues. V was trimmed by 0 bases and J by 7 bases, leaving 19 bases between them. Written as DNA, the CDR3 is TGCGCCAGCAGCTTGGATTTTACAAGTCTGCCTGGTGGCTACACCTTC. Encoded protein: CASSLDFTSLPGGYTF.

This clonotype was detected a few times. The gene calls are TRBV7-8 and TRBJ1-6; D remains unclear. This CDR3 region has 15 residues. Trimming removed 3 bases from V and 2 bases from J, with 8 bases in between. CDR1 SGHVS and CDR2 FQNEAQ come from the germline V gene. CDR3 DNA sequence: TGTGCCAGCAGCTTGAGGGATCCCTATAATTCACCCCTCCACTTT. Its translation is CASSLRDPYNSPLHF.